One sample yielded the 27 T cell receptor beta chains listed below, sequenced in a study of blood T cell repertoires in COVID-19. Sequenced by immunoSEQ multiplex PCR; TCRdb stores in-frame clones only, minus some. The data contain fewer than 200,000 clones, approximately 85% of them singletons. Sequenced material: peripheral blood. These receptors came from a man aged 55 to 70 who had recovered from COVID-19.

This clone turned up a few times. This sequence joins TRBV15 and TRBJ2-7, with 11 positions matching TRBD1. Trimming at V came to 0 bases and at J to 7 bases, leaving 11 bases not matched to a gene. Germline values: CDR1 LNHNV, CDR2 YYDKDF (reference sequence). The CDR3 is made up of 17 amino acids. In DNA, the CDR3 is TGTGCCACCAGCAGAGATCTACGGGACAGGGGGACGGGGGAGCAGTACTTC. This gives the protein CATSRDLRDRGTGEQYF.

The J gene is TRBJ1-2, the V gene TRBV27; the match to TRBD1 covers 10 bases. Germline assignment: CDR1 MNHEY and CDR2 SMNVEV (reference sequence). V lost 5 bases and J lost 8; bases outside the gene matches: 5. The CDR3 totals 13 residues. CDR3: CASSPDRGHGYTF. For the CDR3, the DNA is TGTGCCAGCAGTCCCGACAGGGGGCACGGCTACACCTTC.

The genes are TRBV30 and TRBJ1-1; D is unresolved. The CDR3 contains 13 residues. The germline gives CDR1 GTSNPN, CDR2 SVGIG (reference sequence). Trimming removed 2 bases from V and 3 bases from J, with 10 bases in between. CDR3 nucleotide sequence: TGTGCCTGGAGTCATCAGGAGGACACTGAAGCTTTCTTT. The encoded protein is CAWSHQEDTEAFF. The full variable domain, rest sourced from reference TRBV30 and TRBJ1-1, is SQTIHQWPATLVQPVGSPLSLECTVEGTSNPNLYWYRQAAGRGLQLLFYSVGIGQISSEVPQNLSASRPQDRQFILSSKKLLLSDSGFYLCAWSHQEDTEAFFGQGTRLTVV.

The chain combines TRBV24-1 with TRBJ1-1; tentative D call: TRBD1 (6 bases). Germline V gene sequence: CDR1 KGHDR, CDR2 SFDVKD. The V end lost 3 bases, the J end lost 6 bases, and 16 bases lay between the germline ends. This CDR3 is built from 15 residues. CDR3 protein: CATSDAADRSAEAFF. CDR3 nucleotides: TGTGCCACCAGTGATGCCGCCGACAGGAGCGCTGAAGCTTTCTTT.

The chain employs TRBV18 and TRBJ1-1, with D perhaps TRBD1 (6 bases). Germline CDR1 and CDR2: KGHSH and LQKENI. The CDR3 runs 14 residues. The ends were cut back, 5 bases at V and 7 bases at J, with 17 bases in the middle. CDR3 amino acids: CASSKLLSDSEAFF. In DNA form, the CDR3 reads TGTGCCAGCTCAAAACTACTTTCGGACAGTGAAGCTTTCTTT.

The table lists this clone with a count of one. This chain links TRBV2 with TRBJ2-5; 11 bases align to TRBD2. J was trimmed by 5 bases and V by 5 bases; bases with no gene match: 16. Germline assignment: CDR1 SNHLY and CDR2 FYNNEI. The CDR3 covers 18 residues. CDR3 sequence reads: CASSFSTGTSGPGETQYF. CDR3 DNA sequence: TGTGCCAGCAGTTTTTCGACCGGGACTAGCGGTCCCGGGGAGACCCAGTACTTC.

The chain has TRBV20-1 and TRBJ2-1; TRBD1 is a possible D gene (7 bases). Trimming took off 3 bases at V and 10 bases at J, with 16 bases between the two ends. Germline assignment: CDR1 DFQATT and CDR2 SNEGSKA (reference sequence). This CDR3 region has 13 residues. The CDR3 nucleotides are TGCAGTGCTAGTGGAGGGGGCCTACAGGAGCAGTTCTTC. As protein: CSASGGGLQEQFF.

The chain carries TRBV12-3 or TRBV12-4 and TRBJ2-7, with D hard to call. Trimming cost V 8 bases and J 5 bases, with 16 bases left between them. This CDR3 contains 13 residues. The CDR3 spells CASATQFNDEQYF. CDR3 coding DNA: TGTGCCAGCGCGACACAGTTCAACGACGAGCAGTACTTC.

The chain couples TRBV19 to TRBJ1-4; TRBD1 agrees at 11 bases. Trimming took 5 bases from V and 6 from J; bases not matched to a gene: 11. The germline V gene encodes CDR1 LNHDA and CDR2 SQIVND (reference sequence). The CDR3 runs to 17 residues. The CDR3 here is CASSREGQGDVDEKLFF. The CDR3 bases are TGTGCCAGTAGTCGGGAGGGACAGGGGGACGTAGATGAAAAACTGTTTTTT.

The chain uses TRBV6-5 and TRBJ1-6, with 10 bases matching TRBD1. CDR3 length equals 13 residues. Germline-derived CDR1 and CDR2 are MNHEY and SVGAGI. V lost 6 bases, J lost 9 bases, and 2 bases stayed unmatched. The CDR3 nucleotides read TGTGCCAGCAGCTGGGACAGGGGTTCACCCCTCCACTTT. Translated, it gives CASSWDRGSPLHF.

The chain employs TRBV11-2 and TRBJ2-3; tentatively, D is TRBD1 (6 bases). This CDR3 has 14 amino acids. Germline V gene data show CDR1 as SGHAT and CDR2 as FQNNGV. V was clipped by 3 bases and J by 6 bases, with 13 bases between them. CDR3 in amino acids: CASSFGQPYDTQYF. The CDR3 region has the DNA TGTGCCAGCAGCTTTGGACAGCCTTACGATACGCAGTATTTT.

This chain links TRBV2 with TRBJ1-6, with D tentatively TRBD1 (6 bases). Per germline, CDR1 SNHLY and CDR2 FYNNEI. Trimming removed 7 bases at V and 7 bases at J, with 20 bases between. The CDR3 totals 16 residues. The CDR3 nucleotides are TGTGCCAGCAACGCGGGAGGCAGGGGATTAAATTCACCCCTCCACTTT. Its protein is CASNAGGRGLNSPLHF. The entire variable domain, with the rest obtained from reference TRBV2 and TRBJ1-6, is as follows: EPEVTQTPSHQVTQMGQEVILRCVPISNHLYFYWYRQILGQKVEFLVSFYNNEISEKSEIFDDQFSVERPDGSNFTLKIRSTKLEDSAMYFCASNAGGRGLNSPLHFGNGTRLTVT.

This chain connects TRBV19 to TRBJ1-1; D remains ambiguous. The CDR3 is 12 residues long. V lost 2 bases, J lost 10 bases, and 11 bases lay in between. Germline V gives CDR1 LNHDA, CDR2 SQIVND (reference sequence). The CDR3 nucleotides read TGTGCCAGTAGTATAATGGGCAGTTCAGCTTTCTTT. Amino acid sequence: CASSIMGSSAFF.

CDR3 nucleotides: TGTGCCAGCAGCTTAGGGCAGGGGGCGCAGGGCTACACCTTC. Translated: CASSLGQGAQGYTF. J is TRBJ1-2 and V is TRBV7-8; 8 bases line up with TRBD1. The CDR3 covers 14 residues. The junction had 6 bases not matched to a gene; V was cut back by 1 base and J by 8 bases. CDR1 and CDR2 from the germline V gene are SGHVS and FQNEAQ. Complete variable domain (other parts from reference TRBV7-8 and TRBJ1-2): GAGVSQSPRYKVAKRGQDVALRCDPISGHVSLFWYQQALGQGPEFLTYFQNEAQLDKSGLPSDRFFAERPEGSVSTLKIQRTQQEDSAVYLCASSLGQGAQGYTFGSGTRLTVV.

CDR3: CASSLGYAYEQYF. The CDR3 coding sequence is TGTGCCAGCAGCTTGGGCTATGCCTACGAGCAGTACTTC. The rearrangement links TRBV7-2 to TRBJ2-7, with D unresolved. The V gene lost 3 bases and the J gene lost 2 bases, with 8 bases spanning the gap. The CDR3 covers 13 residues. Germline CDR1 is SGHTA and CDR2 is FQGNSA.

This CDR3 reads CASSLASNTEAFF. The CDR3 DNA reads as TGCGCCAGCAGCTTGGCGTCGAACACTGAAGCTTTCTTT. J is TRBJ1-1 and V is TRBV5-1; no clear D gene. Trimming shortened V by 0 bases and J by 1 base, and 4 bases separated the two germline ends. The CDR3 sequence is 13 residues long. Germline V gives CDR1 SGHRS, CDR2 YFSETQ.

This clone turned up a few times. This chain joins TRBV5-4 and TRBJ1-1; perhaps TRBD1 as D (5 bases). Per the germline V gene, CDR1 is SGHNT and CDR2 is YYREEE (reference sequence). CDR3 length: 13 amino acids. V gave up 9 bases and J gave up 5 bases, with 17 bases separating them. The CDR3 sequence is CATSGRGGTEAFF. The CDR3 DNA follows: TGTGCCACCTCGGGACGGGGGGGGACTGAAGCTTTCTTT.

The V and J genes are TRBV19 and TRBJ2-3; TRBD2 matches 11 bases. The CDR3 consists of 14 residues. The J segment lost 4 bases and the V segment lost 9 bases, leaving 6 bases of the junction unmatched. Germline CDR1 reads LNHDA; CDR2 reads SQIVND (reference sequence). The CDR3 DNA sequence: TGTGCCAGCGATAGCGGGGGGGCTGCAGATACGCAGTATTTT. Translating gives CASDSGGAADTQYF.

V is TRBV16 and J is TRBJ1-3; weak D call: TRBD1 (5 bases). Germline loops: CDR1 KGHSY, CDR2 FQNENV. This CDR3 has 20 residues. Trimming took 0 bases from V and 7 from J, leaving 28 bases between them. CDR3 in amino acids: CASSQSNNRGTAVSRNTIYF. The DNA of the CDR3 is TGTGCCAGCAGCCAATCGAATAATAGGGGCACGGCAGTCAGTCGGAACACCATATATTTT.

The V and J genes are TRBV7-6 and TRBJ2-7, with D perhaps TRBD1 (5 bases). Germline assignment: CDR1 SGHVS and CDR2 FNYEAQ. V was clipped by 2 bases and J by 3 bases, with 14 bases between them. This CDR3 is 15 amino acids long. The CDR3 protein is CASSLLPGNRYEQYF. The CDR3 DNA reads TGTGCCAGCAGCTTACTCCCAGGGAACCGCTACGAGCAGTACTTC.

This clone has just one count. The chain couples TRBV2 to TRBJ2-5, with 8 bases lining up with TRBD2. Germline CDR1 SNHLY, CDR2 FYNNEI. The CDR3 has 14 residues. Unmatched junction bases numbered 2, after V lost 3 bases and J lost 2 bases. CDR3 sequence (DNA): TGTGCCAGCAGTGAGGCTAGCGGGCAAGAGACCCAGTACTTC. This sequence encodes CASSEASGQETQYF.

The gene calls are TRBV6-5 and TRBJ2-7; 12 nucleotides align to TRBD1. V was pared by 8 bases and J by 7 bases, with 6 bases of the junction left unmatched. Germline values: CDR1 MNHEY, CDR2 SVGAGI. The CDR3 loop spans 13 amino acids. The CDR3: CASGWDRGREQYF. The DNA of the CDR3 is TGTGCCAGCGGATGGGACAGGGGGCGTGAGCAGTACTTC.

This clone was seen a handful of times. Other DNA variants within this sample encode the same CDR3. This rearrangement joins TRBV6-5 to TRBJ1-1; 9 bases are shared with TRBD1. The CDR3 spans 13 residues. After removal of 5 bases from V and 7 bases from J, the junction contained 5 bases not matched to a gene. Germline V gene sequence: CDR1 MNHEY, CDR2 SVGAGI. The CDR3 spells CASSPGTGLEAFF. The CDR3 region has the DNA TGTGCCAGCAGTCCCGGGACAGGGCTTGAAGCTTTCTTT.

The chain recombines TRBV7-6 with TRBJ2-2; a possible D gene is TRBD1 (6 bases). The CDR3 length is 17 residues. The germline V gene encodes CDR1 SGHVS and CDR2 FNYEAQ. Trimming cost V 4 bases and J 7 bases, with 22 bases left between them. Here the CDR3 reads CASSSGTPLYIHGELFF. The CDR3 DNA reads TGTGCCAGCAGCTCCGGGACACCCTTATACATACACGGGGAGCTGTTTTTT.

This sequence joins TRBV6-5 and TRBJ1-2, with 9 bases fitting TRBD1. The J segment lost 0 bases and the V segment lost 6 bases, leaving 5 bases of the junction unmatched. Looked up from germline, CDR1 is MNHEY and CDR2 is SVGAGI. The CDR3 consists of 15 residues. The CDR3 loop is CASSARQGANYGYTF. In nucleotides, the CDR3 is TGTGCCAGCAGCGCTAGACAGGGGGCTAACTATGGCTACACCTTC.

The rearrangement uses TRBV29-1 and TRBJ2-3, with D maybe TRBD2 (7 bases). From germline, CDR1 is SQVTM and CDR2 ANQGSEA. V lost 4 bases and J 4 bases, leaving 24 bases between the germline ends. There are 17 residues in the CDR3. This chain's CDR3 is CSVAGGNPLRGADTQYF. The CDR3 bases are TGCAGCGTTGCGGGGGGCAACCCTCTTCGGGGCGCAGATACGCAGTATTTT.

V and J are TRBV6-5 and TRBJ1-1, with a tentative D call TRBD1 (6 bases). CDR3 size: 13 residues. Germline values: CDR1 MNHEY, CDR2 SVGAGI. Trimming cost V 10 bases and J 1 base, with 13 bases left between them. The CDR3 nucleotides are TGTGCCACCAGGCGGGGGGCGAACACTGAAGCTTTCTTT. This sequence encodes CATRRGANTEAFF.